The 6 T cell receptor beta chains presented below share a single source sample, sequenced in a study of blood T cell repertoires in COVID-19. Using immunoSEQ multiplex PCR, the repertoire was profiled, and TCRdb retains in-frame clones only, with some absent. The table lists 200,000 or so clones, 70% to 85% of them singletons. The sample taken for sequencing was peripheral blood. Every receptor here comes from a human donor with acute or convalescent COVID-19. The donor label of this sample is uncertain.

The chain links TRBV28 to TRBJ1-2, with 7 bases identical to TRBD1. The J segment lost 4 bases and the V segment lost 2 bases, leaving 7 bases of the junction unmatched. This CDR3 spans 15 amino acids. Looked up from germline, CDR1 is MDHEN and CDR2 is SYDVKM. The CDR3 DNA reads as TGTGCCAGCAGTTTAAACAGGGGAAATGGCTATGGCTACACCTTC. This gives the protein CASSLNRGNGYGYTF.

J is TRBJ1-1 and V is TRBV20-1; D is unclear. This CDR3 has 12 amino acids. Germline V lookup: CDR1 DFQATT, CDR2 SNEGSKA (reference sequence). The V end lost 3 bases, the J end lost 9 bases, and 14 bases lay between the germline ends. The CDR3 region is CSASSRGRKAFF. DNA for the CDR3: TGCAGTGCTAGTTCACGGGGAAGGAAAGCTTTCTTT.

The gene calls are TRBV7-2 and TRBJ2-3; 15 nucleotides align to TRBD2. The CDR3 contains 16 residues. Unmatched junction bases numbered 5, after V lost 5 bases and J lost 5 bases. Germline assignment: CDR1 SGHTA and CDR2 FQGNSA. The CDR3 DNA reads as TGTGCCAGCAGCGTTGGACTAGCGGGAGGGATAGATACGCAGTATTTT. This encodes CASSVGLAGGIDTQYF.

A note on this clone: The sample has other DNA sequences that encode this CDR3 too. The chain is built from TRBV5-1 and TRBJ2-3; the match to TRBD2 covers 8 bases. The CDR3 has 16 residues. The germline V gene encodes CDR1 SGHRS and CDR2 YFSETQ. V lost 0 bases to trimming and J lost 3 bases; unmatched junction nucleotides: 6. CDR3 nucleotides: TGCGCCAGCAGCTTGGCCTTGGCGGGAGGTACAGATACGCAGTATTTT. Protein product: CASSLALAGGTDTQYF.

V usage is TRBV6-5 and J usage is TRBJ1-2; TRBD1 aligns across 7 bases. V lost 0 bases, J lost 8 bases, and 9 bases stayed unmatched. Germline V gene data show CDR1 as MNHEY and CDR2 as SVGAGI. CDR3 length equals 15 residues. Here the CDR3 DNA reads TGTGCCAGCAGTTACTCAAGGGGGCCACCTCCCGGCTACACCTTC. This gives the protein CASSYSRGPPPGYTF.

The V gene is TRBV3-1 (or the pseudogene TRBV3-2), the J gene TRBJ2-7, with a possible D match to TRBD1 (6 bases). CDR3 length: 14 residues. Germline V gene sequence: CDR1 LGHDT, CDR2 YNNKEL (reference sequence). V was trimmed by 3 bases and J by 1 base, leaving 10 bases between them. The CDR3 DNA is TGTGCCAGCAGCCAGGGACACCTTTCCTACGAGCAGTACTTC. This sequence encodes CASSQGHLSYEQYF.